This TCR beta chain stems from a study of spatial heterogeneity in lung cancer. TCRdb recomputed calls from the 5' RACE reads with MiXCR, one row per CDR3 protein. The data contain 28,000 or so distinct CDR3 sequences, about 13% of them singletons. Time point reported: sample taken at primary tumor resection. Whole RNA, which was extracted from tumor, nontumor lung tissue or frozen PBMC, was sequenced without any cell sorting. A total of over 70 untreated early-stage non-small cell lung cancer patients served as donors. CDR1 and CDR2 from the germline V gene are SGHAT and FQNNGV. This CDR3 is 15 amino acids long. The V and J ends lost 6 bases and 2 bases respectively, with 15 bases between them. This clonotype was seen repeatedly, ten times or more.

This clonotype was sampled from a female donor with early-stage non-small cell lung cancer. J is TRBJ2-3 and V is TRBV11-2, with D possibly matching TRBD1 (7 bases). This sample comprised PBMCs, obtained at surgery. Here the CDR3 reads CASSSRGVITDTQYF. CDR3 DNA: TGTGCCAGCAGTTCCAGGGGGGTCATCACAGATACGCAGTATTTT.